This T cell receptor beta chain was identified during a study of cytotoxic CD8 clonotypes in ibrutinib-treated CLL. The V segment lost 0 bases and the J segment 6 bases; nucleotides outside the gene matches: 1. CDR1 and CDR2 (germline): PRHDT, FYEKMQ (reference sequence). CDR3 size: 14 residues. Clones were read by immunoSEQ multiplex PCR, and TCRdb kept only the in-frame ones, dropping some. Of approximately 210,000 clones listed, about two thirds are singletons. The chain employs TRBV13 and TRBJ2-1, with 8 bases fitting TRBD2. Sequenced here: PBMCs, sampled after 24 months of ibrutinib treatment. The TCR comes from a human donor with chronic lymphocytic leukemia. CDR3 DNA sequence: TGTGCCAGCAGCTTAGGAGGGACTAGCAATGAGCAGTTCTTC. It translates to CASSLGGTSNEQFF.